A selection of T cell receptor beta chains follows, all from one sample in a study of shared clonotypes between healthy human individuals. The data were produced by immunoSEQ multiplex PCR, yet TCRdb's version contains in-frame clones alone and is incomplete. The repertoire has 2 million to 2.5 million clones, about 95% of them found once; the top ten carry about 1.1%. The sequencing sample was made of naive CD8+ T cells sorted from blood. The receptors come from a man in his late teens or twenties in good health. Each CDR3 is given without its conserved first and last residue.

>TRBV7-9|TRBJ2-1
ASGGTSGDEQF
>TRBV5-6|TRBJ2-7
ASSPQGALVGYEQY
>TRBV7-9|TRBJ2-1
ASSLGLAGDSEQF
>TRBV27|TRBJ2-7
ASRRYGAGALVEQY
>TRBV2|TRBJ1-4
ASLFDREDEKLF
>TRBV5-4|TRBJ1-5
ASSLSPGAQPQH
>TRBV10-3|TRBJ1-2
AISEDRQGGWDYGYT
>TRBV2|TRBJ2-7
ASSEYLQVLGEQY
>TRBV10-3|TRBJ2-1
AISEYQRGSTYNEQF
>TRBV5-6|TRBJ2-7
ASSEASGVSSEQY
>TRBV27|TRBJ2-7
ASSQYQGAEQY
>TRBV27|TRBJ2-7
ASSLAGGYEQY
>TRBV5-6|TRBJ2-7
ASSPGTGWEQY
>TRBV7-9|TRBJ2-7
ASSLALRLDEQY
>TRBV4-1|TRBJ1-2
ASSQEWQVGYGYT
>TRBV20-1|TRBJ2-7
SAPGTVEQY
>TRBV5-6|TRBJ1-4
ASSSEQTDEKLF
>TRBV28|TRBJ1-1
ASSFSVRDRDGSNTEAF
>TRBV7-9|TRBJ1-2
ASSFGQGGGYGYT
>TRBV27|TRBJ1-6
ASSLRDSNSPLH
>TRBV27|TRBJ2-1
ASSLLADYNEQF
>TRBV9|TRBJ2-5
ASSAPYRGLGQETQY
>TRBV15|TRBJ2-3
ATRALAGGTDTQY
>TRBV5-1|TRBJ2-5
ASRFGGGSVQETQY
>TRBV7-9|TRBJ2-2
ASSLVGQGITGELF
>TRBV27|TRBJ2-7
ASSFSSGVLEQY
>TRBV10-2|TRBJ1-2
ASSETGKDGYT
>TRBV7-2|TRBJ1-1
ASSLFPEAF
>TRBV7-9|TRBJ1-4
ASRGGSNEKLF
>TRBV7-9|TRBJ2-2
ASSLPGTGLLTGELF
>TRBV4-1|TRBJ2-7
ASSQVAGKYEQY
>TRBV4-3|TRBJ2-1
ASSQGLGLAGPVGF
>TRBV28|TRBJ2-7
ASSLARVGQSSYEQY
>TRBV9|TRBJ2-7
ASSVGSYAYEQY
>TRBV6-1|TRBJ1-3
ASSPAALHGNTIY